These 25 T cell receptor beta chains were sequenced from one sample in a study of beta chain features in type 1 diabetes. Findings of the study overall: All four CD4+ subsets of Type 1 diabetes patients contained TCRB CDR3s that were moderately but significantly shorter.

Reverse transcription of all isolated RNA meant that expressed TCRB transcripts were sequenced. Using immunoSEQ multiplex PCR, the repertoire was profiled, and TCRdb retains in-frame clones only, with some absent. The repertoire holds roughly 400,000 clones, with 9.5% to 10% as singletons. Which antigens these TCRs recognize remains unknown. Sample: central memory CD4+ T cells from blood. These receptor sequences come from a man aged 25 to 45 with type 1 diabetes.

V is TRBV14 and J is TRBJ2-5; D may correspond to TRBD1 or TRBD2 (5 bases each). CDR3 length: 15 amino acids. Germline CDR1 SGHDN, CDR2 FVKESK. Trimming cost V 6 bases and J 5 bases, with 19 bases left between them. CDR3 sequence reads: CASRRTSGRTETQYF. As DNA, the CDR3 is TGTGCCAGCAGGCGCACCTCAGGGAGAACGGAGACCCAGTACTTC.

CDR3 in DNA: TGTGCCAGCAGCTTGGACCTAGCGGGTCGCACAGATACGCAGTATTTT. Residues: CASSLDLAGRTDTQYF. The chain links TRBV7-9 to TRBJ2-3, with 8 positions matching TRBD2. The V segment lost 3 bases and the J segment 1 base; nucleotides outside the gene matches: 6. The CDR3 covers 16 residues. Germline assignment: CDR1 SEHNR and CDR2 FQNEAQ (reference sequence).

This sequence joins TRBV7-9 and TRBJ2-5, with D unclear. The J call may be incorrect, as the DNA end agrees better with TRBJ2-7. Germline V gene sequence: CDR1 SEHNR, CDR2 FQNEAQ (reference sequence). CDR3 length: 17 residues. CDR3 residues: CASSSPSPQLFSYEQYF. The CDR3 nucleotides are TGTGCCAGCAGCTCACCCTCCCCACAGCTATTCTCCTACGAGCAGTACTTC.

CDR3 amino acids: CASSIRQGAQETQYF. CDR3 DNA: TGTGCCAGCAGCATCAGACAGGGGGCCCAAGAGACCCAGTACTTC. This chain connects TRBV7-9 to TRBJ2-5; 10 bases fit TRBD1. Germline values: CDR1 SEHNR, CDR2 FQNEAQ (reference sequence). V was pared by 5 bases and J by 1 base, with 4 bases of the junction left unmatched. The CDR3 contains 15 residues.

The chain has TRBV4-2 and TRBJ1-2; the D is unclear. In germline, CDR1 is LGHNA, CDR2 YNFKEQ. This CDR3 spans 12 amino acids. V gave up 6 bases and J gave up 2 bases, with 7 bases separating them. The CDR3 sequence: CASRAENYGYTF. CDR3 in DNA: TGTGCCAGCAGAGCGGAAAACTATGGCTACACCTTC.

Only a few counts were recorded for this clone. This chain joins TRBV11-2 and TRBJ2-7; 7 nucleotides agree with TRBD1. The length of the CDR3 is 14 residues. Germline V gene sequence: CDR1 SGHAT, CDR2 FQNNGV. V was clipped by 1 base and J by 3 bases; unmatched bases: 3. The CDR3 nucleotides read TGTGCCAGCAGCTTAGTCAGGGGGAGCTACGAGCAGTACTTC. Translating it yields CASSLVRGSYEQYF.

This clone was found many times. V gene TRBV6-1 combines with J gene TRBJ1-2, with D tentatively TRBD1 (5 bases). CDR1 is MNHNS, CDR2 SASEGT, per germline. With 5 bases removed from V and 4 bases from J, the gap between germline ends came to 17 bases. This CDR3 comprises 15 residues. DNA of the CDR3: TGTGCCAGCAGTTCTATGGACATCGCGGCCTATGGCTACACCTTC. Translation gives CASSSMDIAAYGYTF.

This clone has ten or more counts. The chain employs TRBV7-2 and TRBJ1-4; 7 bases are a match to TRBD1. The germline V gene encodes CDR1 SGHTA and CDR2 FQGNSA. This CDR3 region has 13 residues. Trimming removed 0 bases from V and 8 bases from J; junction bases left unmatched: 0. CDR3 loop: CASSLAGQEKLFF. The DNA of the CDR3 is TGTGCCAGCAGCTTAGCGGGACAGGAAAAACTGTTTTTT. The complete variable domain, with remaining parts taken from reference TRBV7-2 and TRBJ1-4, reads GAGVSQSPSNKVTEKGKDVELRCDPISGHTALYWYRQSLGQGLEFLIYFQGNSAPDKSGLPSDRFSAERTGGSVSTLTIQRTQQEDSAVYLCASSLAGQEKLFFGSGTQLSVL.

This clone occurred a few times. The chain combines TRBV2 with TRBJ2-2; D could derive from TRBD1 or TRBD2 (5 bases each). Per the germline V gene, CDR1 is SNHLY and CDR2 is FYNNEI. The CDR3 is made up of 11 amino acids. V lost 6 bases, J lost 7 bases, and 6 bases lay in between. DNA for the CDR3: TGTGCCAGCAGGAGGGGCGGGGAGCTGTTTTTT. It yields the protein CASRRGGELFF.

This rearrangement joins TRBV4-2 to TRBJ1-4; D possibly corresponds to TRBD1 (5 bases). Looked up from germline, CDR1 is LGHNA and CDR2 is YNFKEQ. There are 15 residues in the CDR3. V shed 1 base and J shed 8 bases, with 14 bases lying between them. CDR3 sequence (DNA): TGTGCCAGCAGCCAAGTTCAGGGAGGAGGAGAAAAACTGTTTTTT. The encoded protein is CASSQVQGGGEKLFF.

The V call is TRBV7-9, the J call TRBJ2-5; 7 positions agree with TRBD2. This CDR3 spans 12 amino acids. With V trimmed by 2 bases and J by 13 bases, 7 bases remained unmatched. Germline CDR1 is SEHNR and CDR2 is FQNEAQ (reference sequence). CDR3 amino acids: CASSLSSGDMYF. Written as DNA, the CDR3 is TGTGCCAGCAGCTTATCTAGCGGTGATATGTACTTC.

The chain couples TRBV5-4 to TRBJ2-4; TRBD1 matches at 8 bases. V shed 3 bases and J 3 bases; nucleotides not matched to a gene: 5. The germline V gene encodes CDR1 SGHNT and CDR2 YYREEE (reference sequence). This CDR3 has 15 amino acids. The CDR3 region has the DNA TGTGCCAGCAGCTCCATGACAGGGGTCAAAAACATTCAGTACTTC. Encoded protein: CASSSMTGVKNIQYF.

This clone was detected a few times. This rearrangement joins TRBV5-1 to TRBJ2-7, with a possible D match to TRBD2 (6 bases). The CDR3 length is 15 residues. Germline V gene data show CDR1 as SGHRS and CDR2 as YFSETQ. V lost 5 bases and J 2 bases, leaving 17 bases between the germline ends. The CDR3 region is CASRAGTVPTYEQYF. CDR3 DNA sequence: TGCGCCAGCAGGGCCGGGACTGTACCGACCTACGAGCAGTACTTC.

This clone was observed a handful of times. The chain has TRBV27 and TRBJ1-1, with D unclear. CDR3 length: 13 amino acids. Germline-derived CDR1 and CDR2 are MNHEY and SMNVEV (reference sequence). V was clipped by 5 bases and J by 4 bases, with 11 bases between them. This CDR3 is CASSLKATTEAFF. DNA of the CDR3: TGTGCCAGCAGTCTAAAGGCGACCACTGAAGCTTTCTTT.

This clone was seen more than once but under ten times. The chain couples TRBV7-2 to TRBJ1-1; D is undetermined. V was clipped by 5 bases and J by 0 bases, with 10 bases between them. Germline loops: CDR1 SGHTA, CDR2 FQGNSA. The CDR3 totals 14 residues. The CDR3 DNA reads TGTGCCAGCAGCAAACAGAGGATGAACACTGAAGCTTTCTTT. This translates into CASSKQRMNTEAFF.

In this sample, this clone turned up many times. The chain couples TRBV28 to TRBJ2-7; D unclear. This CDR3 contains 16 residues. Germline loops: CDR1 MDHEN, CDR2 SYDVKM. The V end lost 6 bases, the J end lost 2 bases, and 20 bases lay between the germline ends. The CDR3 DNA sequence: TGTGCCAGCAGCCTCCCCCGTGGCCGCTATACCTACGAGCAGTACTTC. It specifies CASSLPRGRYTYEQYF.

V and J are TRBV9 and TRBJ2-5; D gene ambiguous. Trimming shortened V by 0 bases and J by 5 bases, and 5 bases separated the two germline ends. The CDR3 consists of 12 residues. Per the germline V gene, CDR1 is SGDLS and CDR2 is YYNGEE. The CDR3 sequence is CASSVADETQYF. CDR3 DNA: TGTGCCAGCAGCGTAGCGGATGAGACCCAGTACTTC.

This clone was seen a few times. The rearrangement uses TRBV29-1 and TRBJ2-7; weak D call: TRBD1 (6 bases). The CDR3 contains 13 residues. Germline V gene sequence: CDR1 SQVTM, CDR2 ANQGSEA. V was shortened by 4 bases and J by 0 bases, with 10 bases between the two germline ends. CDR3: CSVAQGFSYEQYF. The CDR3 DNA is TGCAGCGTTGCACAGGGTTTCTCCTACGAGCAGTACTTC.

This clone was seen more than once but under ten times. This chain uses TRBV28 with TRBJ2-2; D might be TRBD2 (5 bases). V lost 9 bases to trimming and J lost 3 bases, with 17 bases between them. The CDR3 is 15 residues long. Germline V CDR1 and CDR2: MDHEN, SYDVKM. The CDR3: CASLQRGLHTGELFF. The CDR3 coding sequence is TGTGCCAGTCTTCAACGGGGTTTGCACACCGGGGAGCTGTTTTTT.

The V gene is TRBV6-1, the J gene TRBJ2-1; 12 nucleotides align to TRBD2. The CDR3 has 14 amino acids. The germline V gene has CDR1 MNHNS and CDR2 SASEGT. Trimming took 1 base from V and 13 from J; bases not matched to a gene: 5. CDR3 nucleotides: TGTGCCAGCAGTGAAGGACTAGCGGGAGCGGGTCAGTTCTTC. Translated: CASSEGLAGAGQFF.

This rearrangement joins TRBV28 to TRBJ2-5; TRBD2 matches at 7 bases. The V gene's germline CDR1 is MDHEN and CDR2 SYDVKM. The CDR3 length is 14 residues. V lost 7 bases to trimming and J lost 1 base; unmatched junction nucleotides: 6. CDR3 in amino acids: CASNGGGVQETQYF. As DNA, the CDR3 is TGTGCCAGCAACGGGGGAGGGGTCCAAGAGACCCAGTACTTC.

V and J are TRBV25-1 and TRBJ2-7; 12 bases line up with TRBD1. Germline CDR1 MGHDK, CDR2 SYGVNS. J was trimmed by 7 bases and V by 10 bases; bases with no gene match: 11. The CDR3 runs to 14 residues. CDR3 coding DNA: TGTGCCAACACTGTGGGACAGGGGGCGTGGGAGCAGTACTTC. Amino acid sequence: CANTVGQGAWEQYF.

The chain employs TRBV11-2 and TRBJ2-1; the match to TRBD2 covers 9 bases. The J segment lost 3 bases and the V segment lost 5 bases, leaving 11 bases of the junction unmatched. Germline-derived CDR1 and CDR2 are SGHAT and FQNNGV. The length of the CDR3 is 17 residues. The CDR3 nucleotides read TGTGCCAGCAGCGATAGACTAGCGGTTATCCTCTACAATGAGCAGTTCTTC. Protein: CASSDRLAVILYNEQFF.

Of note for this clone: The same CDR3 is also encoded by other DNA sequences in this sample. The chain joins TRBV27 to TRBJ2-7; a weak D match, TRBD2 (5 bases). The CDR3 is 14 amino acids. The ends were cut back, 3 bases at V and 2 bases at J, with 11 bases in the middle. The V gene's germline CDR1 is MNHEY and CDR2 SMNVEV (reference sequence). In DNA, the CDR3 is TGTGCCAGCAGTTTGTTGGACGGGACCTACGAGCAGTACTTC. Its protein is CASSLLDGTYEQYF.

To note about this clone: The junction does not match germline at one end; this may be a read error. This chain connects TRBV7-7 to TRBJ2-1; perhaps TRBD2 as D (6 bases). CDR3 length: 14 amino acids. Per germline, CDR1 SSHAT and CDR2 FNYEAQ (reference sequence). Here the CDR3 DNA reads TGTGCTAGCAGCTTGTCTAGCGCCCACAATGAGCAGTTCTTC. Protein: CASSLSSAHNEQFF.